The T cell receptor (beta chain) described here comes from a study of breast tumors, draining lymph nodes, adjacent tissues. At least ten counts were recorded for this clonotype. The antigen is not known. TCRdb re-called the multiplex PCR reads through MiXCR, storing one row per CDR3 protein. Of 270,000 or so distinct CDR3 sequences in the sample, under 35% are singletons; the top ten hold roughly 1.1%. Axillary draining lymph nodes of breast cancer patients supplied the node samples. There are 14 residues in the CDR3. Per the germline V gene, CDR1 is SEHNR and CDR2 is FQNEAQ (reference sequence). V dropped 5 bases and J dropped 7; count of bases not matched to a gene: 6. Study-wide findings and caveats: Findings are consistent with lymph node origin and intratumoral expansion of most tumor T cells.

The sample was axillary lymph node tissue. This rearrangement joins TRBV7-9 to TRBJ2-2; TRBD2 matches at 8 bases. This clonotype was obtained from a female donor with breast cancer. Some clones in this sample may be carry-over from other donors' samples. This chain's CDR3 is CASSPGTRGGELFF. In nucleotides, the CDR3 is TGTGCCAGCAGCCCCGGGACTAGGGGCGGGGAGCTGTTTTTT.